A single count supports the clone carrying this T cell receptor beta chain. This entry comes from a study of shared T cell receptors in the human thymus. Only in-frame clones appear in the TCRdb table, and some are missing; sequencing was by immunoSEQ multiplex PCR. Of hundreds of thousands of clones listed, about 87% were seen once; the top ten hold over 0.008%. The sample was also reused in another study, on human thymus T cells. From that second work: Corrective heart surgery yielded the resections from which the thymus tissue came. An apparent bias in V and J gene usage was seen in thymic and blood repertoires.

The clonotype was recovered from a boy younger than two with a congenital heart defect. Sample: thymocytes.

For the CDR3, the DNA is TGTGCCAGCAGTGCAAACCGGGACTTGGACGAGCAGTACTTC. The encoded protein is CASSANRDLDEQYF. This chain links TRBV25-1 with TRBJ2-7; possibly TRBD2 for D (6 bases). V was cut by 4 bases and J by 5 bases, with 15 bases left in between. CDR1 and CDR2 (germline): MGHDK, SYGVNS. This CDR3 comprises 14 residues.